Only one count was recorded for the clone carrying this T cell receptor (beta chain). Its antigen is not known. A much larger clone sits a single nucleotide away, making a read error possible. This entry comes from a study of blood T cells in healthy people across ages. Study-wide results and caveats: Older age went with lower TCR beta diversity per million T cells, in a roughly linear way. Naive CD4+ cells and diversity were both higher in long-lived donors than in aged donors.

A second roughly 7 to 12 cycle PCR used barcoded and J-beta primers. Every cDNA molecule carried a tag from a template-switch adaptor bearing 12 random nucleotides. From the 5' RACE reads, TCRdb called clonotypes with MiXCR, one entry per CDR3 protein. Among about 1.7 million distinct CDR3 sequences listed, roughly 28% were seen once. The authors isolated at least 6 million PBMCs per sample. This CDR3 spans 13 amino acids. CDR1 and CDR2 (germline): KGHSH, LQKENI. This clonotype originated in a woman aged 25 to 39 in good health. The sequenced sample consisted of blood. V and J are TRBV18 and TRBJ1-5, with a tentative D call TRBD1 (5 bases). Here the CDR3 DNA reads TGTGTCAGCTCGAGGGACGAAAATCAGCCCCAGCATTTT. This encodes CVSSRDENQPQHF.